This T cell receptor beta chain was identified in a study of response to subunit inactivated influenza vaccine. CDR1 is SGHTA, CDR2 FQGNSA, per germline. Deletions cut 4 bases from V and 1 base from J, with 14 bases between. This CDR3 comprises 15 residues. Each CDR3 protein gets one entry after TCRdb re-called the RT-PCR reads with MiXCR. The repertoire consists of about 610,000 distinct CDR3 sequences, with 13% to 15% occurring once and the leading ten covering 11%. The clonotype originates from a man between 50 and 59 years old who received an inactivated influenza vaccine. The chain has TRBV7-2 and TRBJ2-7; no clear D. Sequences were derived from PBMCs from blood, sampled approximately 12 days after vaccination. The CDR3 sequence is CASSSQHASSYEQYF. CDR3 DNA sequence: TGTGCCAGCAGCTCTCAACATGCCAGTTCCTACGAGCAGTACTTC.